This TCR beta chain is drawn from a study of identical twins. This CDR3 region has 14 residues. Germline V gene sequence: CDR1 SEHNR, CDR2 FQNEAQ (reference sequence). J was trimmed by 3 bases and V by 3 bases; bases with no gene match: 2. Via MiXCR, TCRdb re-called the 5' RACE reads, giving one row per CDR3 protein. The repertoire consists of 250,000 to 300,000 distinct CDR3 sequences, with nearly 9.5% occurring once and the leading ten covering 7% to 8.5%. The data were also submitted as part of a second study, on yellow fever vaccine responses in identical twins.

The material sequenced was CD8+ T cells sorted from blood. This TCR was recovered from a woman aged 18-30 years in good health. This chain uses TRBV7-9 with TRBJ2-7; 10 nucleotides align to TRBD2. The CDR3 DNA follows: TGTGCCAGCAGCTTGCTAGCGGGAGTCTACGAGCAGTACTTC. This translates into CASSLLAGVYEQYF.